This T cell receptor beta chain appears in the sequencing data of a study of T cell changes during pregnancy in multiple sclerosis. V was clipped by 4 bases and J by 0 bases, with 10 bases between them. From germline, CDR1 is WNHNN and CDR2 SYGVQD (reference sequence). CDR3 length: 14 amino acids. Assay: immunoSEQ multiplex PCR; the TCRdb copy retains only in-frame clones and omits some. The data hold about 120,000 clones, with 93% observed a single time. The clonotype comes from a female donor with multiple sclerosis, enrolled in a pregnancy study. The J gene is TRBJ2-7, the V gene TRBV10-1; D gene ambiguous. The source was peripheral blood, collected before pregnancy. The CDR3 DNA follows: TGCGCCAGCAGTGGTCCCGGGTGCTCCTACGAGCAGTACTTC. Translating gives CASSGPGCSYEQYF.